The clone carrying this TCR beta chain was seen at least ten times. Its matching antigen is unknown. In TCRdb, the reads were re-called with MiXCR into one record per CDR3 protein. Of roughly 230,000 distinct CDR3 sequences in the sample, over 20% were seen once. The sample belongs to a study of T cell repertoires in cytomegalovirus infection. Study results and caveats: The ex vivo response was dominated by HLA-C-restricted CMV-specific TCR beta clonotypes.

Germline CDR1 MRHNA, CDR2 SNTAGT. Deletions cut 1 base from V and 3 bases from J, with 7 bases between. The CDR3 consists of 14 residues. The sequenced sample was CD8+ T cells from PBMCs. The chain carries TRBV6-4 and TRBJ1-5; a weak D match, TRBD1 (6 bases). This TCR was recovered from a human donor in good health (CMV status not recorded). Some clones in this sample may be carry-over from other donors' samples. Here the CDR3 DNA reads TGTGCCAGCAGTGACTGGACAGTCAATCAGCCCCAGCATTTT. It codes for CASSDWTVNQPQHF.